The entry that follows covers one T cell receptor (beta chain) sequence. Its cognate antigen is unknown. Until DNA extraction, the samples held between about 0.9-11 million cryopreserved PBMC. Sequencing used immunoSEQ v3.0 at survey level. Per sample, sequencing targeted roughly 35,000-50,000 T-cell genomes. Libraries were prepared by immunoSEQ multiplex PCR; TCRdb keeps only in-frame clonotypes and omits some of them. In the table there are fewer than 20,000 clones, 90% to 95% of which are singletons. CDR1 and CDR2 (germline): LNHNV, YYDKDF (reference sequence). Trimming left V 3 bases short and J 4 bases short, with 7 bases between. The CDR3 length is 14 residues. This sample was included in a study of long-term antiretroviral therapy in people with HIV. General observations from the study: ART-treated samples gained diversity yet remained below transplant donor controls. Narrower CDR3 length ranges marked HIV repertoires relative to controls.

The chain carries TRBV15 and TRBJ2-6; TRBD2 is a possible D gene (5 bases). The clonotype originates from a woman in her 50s with HIV. The sequencing used unsorted PBMCs, collected roughly 6.4 years after starting antiretroviral therapy. The CDR3 region has the DNA TGTGCCACCAGCAGGGGAGCAGGGGCCAACGTCCTGACTTTC. Translating gives CATSRGAGANVLTF.